This T cell receptor (beta chain) was observed in a study of blood T cell repertoires in COVID-19. About the study: The study drew acute and convalescent COVID-19 samples from the United States, Italy and Spain. PBMCs, B-cell-depleted T cells, or T cells were the source of the cDNA or gDNA that made up the material.

The CDR3 covers 20 residues. V shed 6 bases, J shed 5 bases, and the junction held 21 bases outside the gene matches. Looked up from germline, CDR1 is MNHEY and CDR2 is SMNVEV (reference sequence). In the original processing: How many nucleated cells were present was estimated from reference gene primer amplification. The data were produced by immunoSEQ multiplex PCR, yet TCRdb's version contains in-frame clones alone and is incomplete. V, J and clone size reflect that table, while D and trimming were determined from the DNA. This table holds approximately 140,000 clones, roughly 88% found once. The chain joins TRBV27 to TRBJ2-1, with 11 bases matching TRBD2. The source material was peripheral blood. This clonotype was sampled from a man between 60 and 70 years old with active or convalescent COVID-19. In nucleotides, the CDR3 is TGTGCCAGCAGCCCTTACCAACCGGGACTAGCGGCTGGGACGCACAATGAGCAGTTCTTC. Translated, it gives CASSPYQPGLAAGTHNEQFF.